This T cell receptor (beta chain) was found in a study of blood T cell repertoires in COVID-19. Study summary: Acute and convalescent COVID-19 specimens originated in the United States, Italy and Spain.

Per the authors' pipeline: From reference gene primer amplification, estimates of nucleated cell counts were derived. Assay: immunoSEQ multiplex PCR; the TCRdb copy retains only in-frame clones and omits some. That table gives V, J and clone size, and the DNA gave D and trimming. The sample has about 340,000 clones; around nine tenths are singletons. This TCR derives from a woman in her fifties or sixties with COVID-19, enrolled during active disease. The specimen was peripheral blood.

This CDR3 reads CASSQRGLAGGRGETQYF. Here the CDR3 DNA reads TGCGCCAGCAGCCAAAGAGGGCTAGCGGGGGGCAGGGGAGAGACCCAGTACTTC. The rearrangement joins TRBV4-1 to TRBJ2-5; the match to TRBD2 covers 11 bases. Unmatched junction bases numbered 12, after V lost 2 bases and J lost 4 bases. CDR1 is MGHRA and CDR2 is YSYEKL in the germline V gene. The CDR3 runs to 18 residues.